This section outlines one TCR beta chain sequence together with its context. CDR1 and CDR2 (germline): SGHKS, YYEKEE (reference sequence). This CDR3 comprises 14 residues. Trimming took 0 bases from V and 2 from J, leaving 8 bases between them. Original analysis: From reference gene primer amplification, estimates of nucleated cell counts were derived. Using immunoSEQ multiplex PCR, the repertoire was profiled, and TCRdb retains in-frame clones only, with some absent. D and trimming come from the DNA, and the V and J calls and clone size come from that table. The data show approximately 40,000 clones, with about four fifths seen just once and about 2.8% held by the top ten. This record comes from a study of blood T cell repertoires in COVID-19. Study-wide context: Sources were T cells, B-cell-depleted T cells, or PBMCs; the material itself was cDNA or gDNA.

Sequencing was carried out using peripheral blood. The chain recombines TRBV5-5 with TRBJ2-5; TRBD1 might be the D (5 bases). The TCR was taken from a woman aged 55-75 years with acute or convalescent COVID-19. DNA of the CDR3: TGTGCCAGCAGCTTGGAACAGGAGCAAGAGACCCAGTACTTC. It codes for CASSLEQEQETQYF.